This T cell receptor beta chain was found in a study of identical twins. Whole-study results and caveats: Beta out-of-frame sequences showed weaker excess sharing between twins. Insertions were fewer in abundant cord blood beta clonotypes, whereas memory repertoires showed none of this pattern.

Of note for this clonotype: Its target is unknown.

TCRdb ran MiXCR on the 5' RACE reads and lists one entry per CDR3 protein. The sample yields hundreds of thousands of distinct CDR3 sequences, approximately 21% seen once. Trimming took off 6 bases at V and 6 bases at J, with 17 bases between the two ends. This CDR3 spans 15 amino acids. The germline gives CDR1 ENHRY, CDR2 SYGVKD. A further study also used this sample, focusing on T cells expressing NK-cell markers.

The receptor's source is a woman aged 18-30 years in good health. Sequences were obtained from PBMCs. The J gene is TRBJ2-2, the V gene TRBV10-3; D is ambiguous. The CDR3 sequence: CAIRPRPEFAGELFF. DNA of the CDR3: TGTGCCATCAGGCCCCGGCCGGAGTTCGCCGGGGAGCTGTTTTTT.